Listed below are T cell receptor beta chains from one sample, sequenced in a study of lymphopenia after photon versus proton radiotherapy. Method: immunoSEQ multiplex PCR; TCRdb's copy keeps in-frame clones and lacks some. The sample has tens of thousands of clones; around 86% are singletons. The sample in question was peripheral blood, obtained from a patient treated with photon-based radiotherapy. Source of these receptors: a woman aged 45-65 years with pancreatic cancer. Both conserved end residues are part of each CDR3. The order of the fields is V gene, D gene, clone size, J gene, CDR3 protein, CDR3 DNA. D genes are given only for firm matches. Size is omitted from some rows. Given values are once, few, many or a class for expanded clones.

v_call: TRBV29-1; d_call: .; clone_size: .; j_call: TRBJ2-7; cdr3_aa: CSVVDREGTYEQYF; cdr3_nt: TGCAGCGTTGTAGACAGGGAGGGTACCTACGAGCAGTACTTC
v_call: TRBV5-4; d_call: .; clone_size: .; j_call: TRBJ2-7; cdr3_aa: CASSSAGGSSYEQYF; cdr3_nt: TGTGCCAGCAGCTCGGCGGGTGGTTCCTCCTACGAGCAGTACTTC
v_call: TRBV19; d_call: .; clone_size: .; j_call: TRBJ1-1; cdr3_aa: CASQDSPKSDTEAFF; cdr3_nt: TGTGCCAGCCAGGACAGTCCCAAATCGGACACTGAAGCTTTCTTT
v_call: TRBV5-1; d_call: .; clone_size: .; j_call: TRBJ1-3; cdr3_aa: CASSRKGGNTIYF; cdr3_nt: TGCGCCAGCAGCCGAAAGGGCGGAAACACCATATATTTT
v_call: TRBV25-1; d_call: .; clone_size: .; j_call: TRBJ1-2; cdr3_aa: CASSAPTGGAHYGYTF; cdr3_nt: TGTGCCAGCAGTGCCCCCACGGGAGGCGCTCACTATGGCTACACCTTC
v_call: TRBV4-1; d_call: .; clone_size: .; j_call: TRBJ2-7; cdr3_aa: CASSQVGDSYEQYF; cdr3_nt: TGCGCCAGCAGCCAAGTAGGCGACTCCTACGAGCAGTACTTC
v_call: TRBV19; d_call: .; clone_size: few; j_call: TRBJ2-2; cdr3_aa: CASSIPRGPGGGELFF; cdr3_nt: TGTGCCAGTAGTATTCCGCGCGGCCCCGGGGGCGGGGAGCTGTTTTTT
v_call: TRBV5-4; d_call: TRBD2; clone_size: .; j_call: TRBJ2-5; cdr3_aa: CASSLSAGQETQYF; cdr3_nt: TGTGCCAGCAGCTTGTCAGCGGGGCAAGAGACCCAGTACTTC
v_call: TRBV30; d_call: TRBD2; clone_size: .; j_call: TRBJ2-7; cdr3_aa: CAWSGGLAGYEQYF; cdr3_nt: TGTGCCTGGAGTGGGGGACTAGCGGGGTACGAGCAGTACTTC
v_call: TRBV29-1; d_call: TRBD2; clone_size: .; j_call: TRBJ2-1; cdr3_aa: CSAQGTSGMAYNEQFF; cdr3_nt: TGCAGCGCACAAGGGACTAGCGGGATGGCCTACAATGAGCAGTTCTTC
v_call: TRBV9; d_call: TRBD2; clone_size: few; j_call: TRBJ2-7; cdr3_aa: CASSEGGLADYEQYF; cdr3_nt: TGTGCCAGCAGCGAAGGCGGCCTAGCGGATTACGAGCAGTACTTC
v_call: TRBV2; d_call: .; clone_size: .; j_call: TRBJ2-7; cdr3_aa: CASSEGAGTYEQYF; cdr3_nt: TGTGCCAGCAGTGAAGGTGCAGGGACCTACGAGCAGTACTTC
v_call: TRBV4-3; d_call: .; clone_size: .; j_call: TRBJ2-1; cdr3_aa: CASSQDGRTVGERRNEQFF; cdr3_nt: TGCGCCAGCAGCCAAGATGGGCGTACGGTGGGGGAGCGTAGAAATGAGCAGTTCTTC
v_call: TRBV27; d_call: .; clone_size: .; j_call: TRBJ1-5; cdr3_aa: CASRWGGGSNQPQHF; cdr3_nt: TGTGCCAGCAGATGGGGAGGGGGGAGCAATCAGCCCCAGCATTTT
v_call: TRBV4-2; d_call: TRBD2; clone_size: .; j_call: TRBJ2-2; cdr3_aa: CASSQAPLAAMNTGELFF; cdr3_nt: TGTGCCAGCAGCCAAGCTCCCCTAGCGGCCATGAACACCGGGGAGCTGTTTTTT
v_call: TRBV7-9; d_call: TRBD2; clone_size: .; j_call: TRBJ2-1; cdr3_aa: CASSLGLAEHNEQFF; cdr3_nt: TGTGCCAGCAGCTTGGGACTAGCGGAACACAATGAGCAGTTCTTC
v_call: TRBV7-3; d_call: TRBD2; clone_size: .; j_call: TRBJ2-1; cdr3_aa: CASSFLAGSNEQFF; cdr3_nt: TGTGCCAGCAGCTTCCTAGCGGGCTCGAATGAGCAGTTCTTC
v_call: TRBV27; d_call: .; clone_size: few; j_call: TRBJ2-1; cdr3_aa: CASSYIAVLNEQFF; cdr3_nt: TGTGCCAGCAGTTACATAGCGGTTCTCAATGAGCAGTTCTTC
v_call: TRBV27; d_call: TRBD1; clone_size: .; j_call: TRBJ2-7; cdr3_aa: CASSTHKGQGVGEQYF; cdr3_nt: TGTGCCAGCAGCACTCACAAGGGACAGGGGGTCGGCGAGCAGTACTTC
v_call: TRBV28; d_call: .; clone_size: .; j_call: TRBJ2-3; cdr3_aa: CASSSRGIAGTDTQYF; cdr3_nt: TGTGCCAGCAGCTCTAGGGGGATAGCGGGCACAGATACGCAGTATTTT
v_call: TRBV5-1; d_call: .; clone_size: .; j_call: TRBJ2-1; cdr3_aa: CASSLGRSSYNEQFF; cdr3_nt: TGCGCCAGCAGCTTAGGACGCAGCTCCTACAATGAGCAGTTCTTC
v_call: TRBV27; d_call: TRBD2; clone_size: .; j_call: TRBJ2-7; cdr3_aa: CASSLRGSGYEQYF; cdr3_nt: TGTGCCAGCAGCCTGCGGGGGAGTGGCTACGAGCAGTACTTC
v_call: TRBV19; d_call: .; clone_size: few; j_call: TRBJ1-5; cdr3_aa: CASSLLAGQPQHF; cdr3_nt: TGTGCCAGTAGTCTACTAGCGGGCCAGCCCCAGCATTTT
v_call: TRBV11-2; d_call: TRBD2; clone_size: .; j_call: TRBJ2-1; cdr3_aa: CASSPGLAGGKYEQFF; cdr3_nt: TGTGCCAGCAGCCCCGGACTAGCGGGAGGGAAGTATGAGCAGTTCTTC
v_call: TRBV5-1; d_call: TRBD2; clone_size: .; j_call: TRBJ2-2; cdr3_aa: CASSSGLAGSTGELFF; cdr3_nt: TGCGCCAGCAGCTCTGGACTAGCGGGAAGCACCGGGGAGCTGTTTTTT
v_call: TRBV6-5; d_call: .; clone_size: .; j_call: TRBJ1-1; cdr3_aa: CASSSTVNTEAFF; cdr3_nt: TGTGCCAGCAGTTCGACCGTGAACACTGAAGCTTTCTTT
v_call: TRBV7-2; d_call: .; clone_size: .; j_call: TRBJ2-5; cdr3_aa: CASSLGVVVETQYF; cdr3_nt: TGTGCCAGCAGCTTAGGAGTTGTGGTAGAGACCCAGTACTTC
v_call: TRBV2; d_call: .; clone_size: .; j_call: TRBJ1-4; cdr3_aa: CASRLTEVEKLFF; cdr3_nt: TGTGCCAGCAGGTTGACAGAGGTCGAAAAACTGTTTTTT
v_call: TRBV29-1; d_call: .; clone_size: .; j_call: TRBJ2-1; cdr3_aa: CSVGGWTGSYNEQFF; cdr3_nt: TGCAGCGTTGGGGGTTGGACTGGTTCCTACAATGAGCAGTTCTTC
v_call: TRBV6-6; d_call: .; clone_size: once; j_call: TRBJ2-3; cdr3_aa: CASKTSTDTQYF; cdr3_nt: TGTGCCAGCAAAACCTCCACAGATACGCAGTATTTT
v_call: TRBV19; d_call: TRBD2; clone_size: few; j_call: TRBJ2-7; cdr3_aa: CASSGTTYEQYF; cdr3_nt: TGTGCCAGTTCCGGGACTACCTACGAGCAGTACTTC
v_call: TRBV28; d_call: .; clone_size: .; j_call: TRBJ2-1; cdr3_aa: CASSLSSTPASVKFF; cdr3_nt: TGTGCCAGCAGTTTATCTTCGACTCCTGCTTCAGTTAAGTTCTTC
v_call: TRBV28; d_call: .; clone_size: .; j_call: TRBJ1-5; cdr3_aa: CASSLQSQPQHF; cdr3_nt: TGTGCCAGCAGTTTACAAAGTCAGCCCCAGCATTTT
v_call: TRBV6-5; d_call: .; clone_size: .; j_call: TRBJ2-2; cdr3_aa: CASSYSMGGELFF; cdr3_nt: TGTGCCAGCAGTTACTCGATGGGGGGGGAGCTGTTTTTT
v_call: TRBV29-1; d_call: TRBD2; clone_size: .; j_call: TRBJ2-5; cdr3_aa: CSSILAGETQYF; cdr3_nt: TGCAGCTCCATCTTAGCGGGAGAGACCCAGTACTTC
v_call: TRBV6-1; d_call: .; clone_size: .; j_call: TRBJ2-7; cdr3_aa: CASRDPDIIYEQYF; cdr3_nt: TGTGCCAGCAGGGACCCCGACATAATCTACGAGCAGTACTTC
v_call: TRBV28; d_call: .; clone_size: .; j_call: TRBJ2-5; cdr3_aa: CASRRGAVQETQYF; cdr3_nt: TGTGCCAGCCGTCGTGGCGCGGTGCAAGAGACCCAGTACTTC
v_call: TRBV29-1; d_call: TRBD1; clone_size: .; j_call: TRBJ2-1; cdr3_aa: CSAGTGGFEQFF; cdr3_nt: TGCAGCGCAGGGACAGGGGGCTTTGAGCAGTTCTTC
v_call: TRBV19; d_call: .; clone_size: .; j_call: TRBJ2-1; cdr3_aa: CASSGGASSNGEQFF; cdr3_nt: TGTGCCAGTAGTGGGGGGGCTAGTTCCAATGGTGAGCAGTTCTTC
v_call: TRBV5-1; d_call: .; clone_size: .; j_call: TRBJ2-3; cdr3_aa: CASSPPTAWSTDTQYF; cdr3_nt: TGCGCCAGCAGCCCTCCGACCGCTTGGAGCACAGATACGCAGTATTTT
v_call: TRBV27; d_call: .; clone_size: .; j_call: TRBJ1-2; cdr3_aa: CASSPAIGSAGGAGYYGYTF; cdr3_nt: TGTGCCAGCAGCCCGGCGATAGGTTCGGCTGGCGGCGCGGGGTACTATGGCTACACCTTC
v_call: TRBV5-1; d_call: .; clone_size: .; j_call: TRBJ1-2; cdr3_aa: CASSGDGGVGYTF; cdr3_nt: TGCGCCAGCAGCGGGGACGGAGGTGTTGGCTACACCTTC
v_call: TRBV15; d_call: .; clone_size: .; j_call: TRBJ1-3; cdr3_aa: CATSREFFGAARVDGNTIYF; cdr3_nt: TGTGCCACCAGCAGAGAATTTTTTGGGGCCGCCAGGGTTGACGGAAACACCATATATTTT
v_call: TRBV14; d_call: .; clone_size: .; j_call: TRBJ2-3; cdr3_aa: CASSLTEMDTQYF; cdr3_nt: TGTGCCAGCAGCCTGACAGAAATGGATACGCAGTATTTT
v_call: TRBV15; d_call: .; clone_size: .; j_call: TRBJ1-1; cdr3_aa: CATSRDGQGGSTEAFF; cdr3_nt: TGTGCCACCAGCAGAGATGGGCAGGGCGGGAGTACTGAAGCTTTCTTT
v_call: TRBV29-1; d_call: .; clone_size: .; j_call: TRBJ2-1; cdr3_aa: CSVDLAFEQFF; cdr3_nt: TGCAGCGTTGATTTAGCGTTTGAGCAGTTCTTC
v_call: TRBV11-2; d_call: TRBD2; clone_size: few; j_call: TRBJ2-7; cdr3_aa: CASSPTPGGGYEQYF; cdr3_nt: TGTGCCAGCAGCCCAACGCCGGGAGGGGGCTACGAGCAGTACTTC
v_call: TRBV28; d_call: .; clone_size: .; j_call: TRBJ1-1; cdr3_aa: CASTDRPMNTEAFF; cdr3_nt: TGTGCCAGCACAGACAGACCCATGAACACTGAAGCTTTCTTT
v_call: TRBV18; d_call: .; clone_size: .; j_call: TRBJ2-1; cdr3_aa: CASSPISPLGRLAGLSEQFF; cdr3_nt: TGTGCCAGCTCACCAATCAGTCCCCTCGGTCGCTTGGCAGGCCTCAGTGAGCAGTTCTTC
v_call: TRBV27; d_call: .; clone_size: few; j_call: TRBJ2-3; cdr3_aa: CATRGELGTDTQYF; cdr3_nt: TGTGCCACCAGGGGGGAGTTGGGCACAGATACGCAGTATTTT